The clone carrying this T cell receptor (beta chain) has only a few counts. This entry belongs to a study of low-dose radiotherapy and immunotherapy resistance in tumors. Study-wide context: Intravenous cyclophosphamide 200 mg/m2 was given every two weeks, one day before radiation and immunotherapy.

cDNA synthesis used a TRAV/TRBV-specific primer set for both chains. PCR amplification of the TCRs was performed with Phusion for 15 to 25 PCR cycles, and it relied on a constant-region primer together with a V-primer adapter. In vitro transcription amplified the mRNA that had been isolated. MiXCR, applied by TCRdb to the reads, yields one record per CDR3 protein. The sample consists of some 11,000 distinct CDR3 sequences, about half of them appearing once. With 8 bases clipped from V and 3 bases from J, the junction kept 4 bases outside the gene matches. Germline assignment: CDR1 LNHDA and CDR2 SQIVND (reference sequence). There are 13 residues in the CDR3. Donors received nivolumab, ipilimumab, aspirin, low-dose cyclophosphamide and low-dose radiotherapy. As a condition of eligibility, patients had advanced solid tumors lacking tumor-infiltrating lymphocytes.

The source is a human donor with advanced metastatic prostate, ovarian, gallbladder or colorectal cancer (not recorded which). This table probably holds off-target reads from a library built for another chain. The chain recombines TRBV19 with TRBJ1-2; 9 positions match TRBD1. CDR3 residues: CASRQGGDYGYTF. DNA of the CDR3: TGTGCCAGTCGACAGGGGGGAGACTATGGCTACACCTTC. The full variable domain, rest sourced from reference TRBV19 and TRBJ1-2, is DGGITQSPKYLFRKEGQNVTLSCEQNLNHDAMYWYRQDPGQGLRLIYYSQIVNDFQKGDIAEGYSVSREKKESFPLTVTSAQKNPTAFYLCASRQGGDYGYTFGSGTRLTVV.